This TCR beta chain was found in a study of T cells after yellow fever vaccination. Each CDR3 protein is one row after TCRdb ran MiXCR on the 5' RACE reads. The table shows under 600,000 distinct CDR3 sequences, with roughly 13% occurring only once. This clonotype was seen more than once but under ten times. The starting material was PBMCs, obtained on the day of the yellow fever booster vaccination. The origin of this receptor is a man aged 25 to 40 who received the YFV17D yellow fever vaccine.

For the CDR3, the DNA is TGTGCCAGCAGTTTTGGGGCCGATCCCTACGAGCAGTACTTC. It translates to CASSFGADPYEQYF. The chain links TRBV12-3 or TRBV12-4 to TRBJ2-7; D perhaps matches TRBD1 (5 bases). This CDR3 comprises 14 residues. The V and J ends lost 3 bases and 2 bases respectively, with 11 bases between them.